These 11 T cell receptor beta chains share one sample of origin, sequenced in a study of shared clonotypes between healthy human individuals. Using immunoSEQ multiplex PCR, the repertoire was profiled, and TCRdb retains in-frame clones only, with some absent. The sample records about 560,000 clones, roughly 79% being singletons. The sample was PBMCs. The origin of the receptors is a woman in her forties in good health. Some clones in this sample may be carry-over from other donors' samples.

CDR3 residues: CASSLGTGSHQETQYF. The DNA of the CDR3 is TGTGCCAGCAGTCTAGGGACAGGCTCGCACCAAGAGACCCAGTACTTC. V and J are TRBV7-9 and TRBJ2-5; the match to TRBD1 covers 8 bases. The germline CDR1 and CDR2 sequences are SEHNR and FQNEAQ (reference sequence). CDR3 length equals 16 residues. The V segment lost 6 bases and the J segment 0 bases; nucleotides outside the gene matches: 9. Supplemented by reference TRBV7-9 and TRBJ2-5, the full variable domain reads DTGVSQNPRHKITKRGQNVTFRCDPISEHNRLYWYRQTLGQGPEFLTYFQNEAQLEKSRLLSDRFSAERPKGSFSTLEIQRTEQGDSAMYLCASSLGTGSHQETQYFGPGTRLLVL.

The chain joins TRBV2 to TRBJ2-5, with TRBD1 matching over 8 bases. This CDR3 is 13 amino acids long. Germline CDR1 and CDR2: SNHLY and FYNNEI. Trimming took 6 bases from V and 5 from J; bases not matched to a gene: 5. The CDR3 DNA reads as TGTGCCAGCAGGTCAGGGGGCGGTGAGACCCAGTACTTC. Amino acid sequence: CASRSGGGETQYF.

CDR3 amino acids: CASSSGLTGELFF. The CDR3 DNA sequence: TGTGCCAGCAGCTCCGGACTAACCGGGGAGCTGTTTTTT. The V and J genes are TRBV7-3 and TRBJ2-2, with D possibly TRBD2 on 6 matching bases. There are 13 residues in the CDR3. The germline V gene has CDR1 SGHTA and CDR2 FQGTGA. V lost 4 bases and J lost 5, with 8 bases in between.

This clone was picked up a small number of times. This same CDR3 is encoded by further DNA sequences in the sample. V usage is TRBV2 and J usage is TRBJ1-5, with 9 bases identical to TRBD1. Per the germline V gene, CDR1 is SNHLY and CDR2 is FYNNEI. This CDR3 has 14 residues. The junction had 0 bases not matched to a gene; V was cut back by 4 bases and J by 2 bases. The CDR3 sequence: CASSGTGGNQPQHF. The CDR3 DNA sequence: TGTGCCAGCAGTGGGACAGGGGGCAATCAGCCCCAGCATTTT.

This clone is a singleton in its sample. The chain employs TRBV18 and TRBJ2-7, with TRBD1 matching 8 bases. CDR1 KGHSH and CDR2 LQKENI come from the germline V gene. After removal of 1 base from V and 4 bases from J, the junction contained 9 bases not matched to a gene. There are 16 residues in the CDR3. For the CDR3, the DNA is TGTGCCAGCTCACCACGGTTCGCAGGGGGCGGGTACGAGCAGTACTTC. Its protein is CASSPRFAGGGYEQYF.

The V call is TRBV5-6, the J call TRBJ2-1, with 8 nucleotides matching TRBD2. J was trimmed by 4 bases and V by 1 base; bases with no gene match: 4. The CDR3 loop spans 15 amino acids. CDR1 SGHDT and CDR2 YYEEEE come from the germline V gene. Here the CDR3 DNA reads TGTGCCAGCAGCTTGTATGGCGGGGGGTACAATGAGCAGTTCTTC. This gives the protein CASSLYGGGYNEQFF.

This clone was counted a few times. The J gene is TRBJ1-2, the V gene TRBV30; 7 nucleotides align to TRBD1. This CDR3 region has 13 residues. Germline values: CDR1 GTSNPN, CDR2 SVGIG (reference sequence). Trimming at V came to 3 bases and at J to 4 bases, leaving 5 bases not matched to a gene. The CDR3 sequence: CAWRQQGPYGYTF. CDR3 DNA: TGTGCCTGGAGGCAACAGGGGCCCTATGGCTACACCTTC.

The CDR3 DNA reads as TGTGCCAGCAGTTCTGAGTGGCCGAGCTCCTACGAGCAGTACTTC. It codes for CASSSEWPSSYEQYF. This chain links TRBV28 with TRBJ2-7; D gene ambiguous. Between the trimmed V and J ends, which lost 4 bases and 0 bases, there was a span of 13 bases. CDR3 size: 15 residues. The V gene's germline CDR1 is MDHEN and CDR2 SYDVKM.

This clone was picked up one time. The rearrangement uses TRBV6-1 and TRBJ1-4; 8 nucleotides line up with TRBD1. CDR1 is MNHNS, CDR2 SASEGT, per germline. The CDR3 has 13 amino acids. V gave up 3 bases and J gave up 8 bases; unmatched junction bases: 2. CDR3 region: CASSEDRAEKLFF. The CDR3 nucleotides read TGTGCCAGCAGTGAGGACAGGGCGGAAAAACTGTTTTTT.

This clone was counted between two and nine times. The chain employs TRBV9 and TRBJ2-2; the D is unclear. There are 14 residues in the CDR3. V gave up 0 bases and J gave up 6 bases, with 9 bases separating them. From germline, CDR1 is SGDLS and CDR2 YYNGEE. CDR3 region: CASSVAPRSGELFF. The DNA of the CDR3 is TGTGCCAGCAGCGTAGCTCCACGCTCCGGGGAGCTGTTTTTT.

The chain joins TRBV2 to TRBJ2-5; 8 bases match TRBD1. The tail of the sequence fits TRBJ2-7 better, so the J call may be wrong. Germline V CDR1 and CDR2: SNHLY, FYNNEI. CDR3 size: 14 residues. The CDR3 loop is CASSEADRGSEQYF. In DNA form, the CDR3 reads TGTGCCAGCAGTGAGGCCGACAGGGGATCCGAGCAGTACTTC.